Listed below are T cell receptor beta chains from one sample, sequenced in a study of T cells in Graves' hyperthyroidism and ophthalmopathy. TCRdb independently ran MiXCR on the multiplex PCR reads; one entry per CDR3 protein. The table lists some 800,000 distinct CDR3 sequences, around 39% of them singletons. Input material: blood. Source of these receptors: a man between 18 and 29 years old with Graves' hyperthyroidism. Each CDR3 is given with its conserved first and last residue. The D gene is left open where the match is weak. Clone size is not always given. Where it is, it says once, few, many or a class for expanded clones.

J gene | V gene | D gene | clone size | CDR3 DNA | CDR3 protein
TRBJ1-1 | TRBV20-1 | NA | many | TGCAGTGCTCCAGGGGACTTGAACACTGAAGCTTTCTTT | CSAPGDLNTEAFF
TRBJ1-1 | TRBV7-7 | NA | NA | TGTGCTAGCAGCAAACGGGGGACTAGGGAGGCTGAAGCTTTCTTT | CASSKRGTREAEAFF
TRBJ1-2 | TRBV20-1 | TRBD1 | NA | TGCAGTGCTAGAGATGGGACAGGGGTGTATGGCTACACCTTC | CSARDGTGVYGYTF
TRBJ1-2 | TRBV7-8 | NA | once | TGTGCCAGCAGCTACCCCCCGGACAGCGCTAGCTCCTATGGCTACACCTTC | CASSYPPDSASSYGYTF
TRBJ2-5 | TRBV9 | NA | few | TGTGCCAGCAGCGCCAGCGGAAGGTGGGGACAAGAGACCCAGTACTTC | CASSASGRWGQETQYF
TRBJ1-1 | TRBV10-3 | NA | many | TGTGCCACCAAGGGGGGGGGGCACACTGAAGCTTTCTTT | CATKGGGHTEAFF
TRBJ2-6 | TRBV9 | NA | once | TGTGCCAGCAGCCAAGACGGCCTACTCCGTGGGGCCAACGTCCTGACTTTC | CASSQDGLLRGANVLTF
TRBJ1-1 | TRBV25-1 | NA | many | TGTGCCACTTCTTTGAACACTGAAGCTTTCTTT | CATSLNTEAFF
TRBJ1-1 | TRBV14 | TRBD1 | few | TGTGCCAGCAGCCATCAGGGGACAGGGAACACTGAAGCTTTCTTT | CASSHQGTGNTEAFF
TRBJ1-6 | TRBV7-2 | NA | NA | TGCGCCAGCAGCCAAGCATTTGCGGACCGCCTTTTACCCCTCCACTTT | CASSQAFADRLLPLHF
TRBJ2-7 | TRBV29-1 | TRBD2 | once | TGCAGCGTTGAAGGGGGCGGGAGCAACAACGAGCAGTACTTC | CSVEGGGSNNEQYF
TRBJ2-2 | TRBV7-9 | NA | few | TGTGCCAGCAGTTCCCTTGGAGGGAGCACCGGGGAGCTGTTTTTT | CASSSLGGSTGELFF
TRBJ2-2 | TRBV9 | NA | NA | TGTACCAGCAGCGCCCGGATCATCCAAAACACCGGGGAGCTGTTTTTT | CTSSARIIQNTGELFF
TRBJ2-7 | TRBV10-2 | TRBD2 | NA | TGCCCTAGCGGGAGCTACGAGCAGTACTTC | CPSGSYEQYF
TRBJ2-2 | TRBV12-3/TRBV12-4 | NA | NA | TGTGCCAGCAGTGATACAGGGTGGGCCGGGGAGCTGTTTTTT | CASSDTGWAGELFF
TRBJ2-5 | TRBV29-1 | NA | NA | TGCAGCGTTGACGGACAGCTACAAGAGACCCAGTACTTC | CSVDGQLQETQYF
TRBJ1-1 | TRBV5-1 | TRBD1 | NA | TGCGCCAGCAGCTTGGTACCGACAGGGGGCCTGAACACTGAAGCTTTCTTT | CASSLVPTGGLNTEAFF
TRBJ1-2 | TRBV13 | NA | once | TGTGCCAGCAGCTCAGAGGGAGGAGCTAACTATGGCTACACCTTC | CASSSEGGANYGYTF
TRBJ2-5 | TRBV9 | TRBD1 | NA | TGTGCCAGCAGCATACAGGGGAAAGAGACCCAGTACTTC | CASSIQGKETQYF
TRBJ1-4 | TRBV15 | TRBD1 | NA | TGTGCCACCAGCAGGCCGACAGGGTTTGGAAGTGAAAAACTGTTTTTT | CATSRPTGFGSEKLFF
TRBJ2-7 | TRBV7-3 | NA | many | TGTGCCAGCAGCCCCGGGACGGTCACCGAGCAGTACTTC | CASSPGTVTEQYF
TRBJ2-7 | TRBV9 | TRBD2 | many | TGTGCCAGCAGCGTATCGGGGGGGAACTCCTACGAGCAGTACTTC | CASSVSGGNSYEQYF
TRBJ1-5 | TRBV10-3 | TRBD1 | NA | TGTGCCACCGGGACAGGGGGTATGAAGCCCCAGCATTTT | CATGTGGMKPQHF
TRBJ1-4 | TRBV5-6 | NA | few | TGTGCCAGCACTTGGGGGTTAAACGAAAAACTGTTTTTT | CASTWGLNEKLFF
TRBJ1-2 | TRBV29-1 | TRBD1 | many | TGCAGCGTTGAAGATTCGACAGGGCGTATTAACTATGGCTACACCTTC | CSVEDSTGRINYGYTF
TRBJ1-4 | TRBV12-3/TRBV12-4 | NA | NA | TGTGCCAGCAGCCAAGTTTCGGGGTTTCTGGGTGAAAAACTGTTTTTT | CASSQVSGFLGEKLFF
TRBJ1-1 | TRBV4-1 | NA | few | TGCGCCAGCAGCCCCTCCGGGACAACCATGAACACTGAAGCTTTCTTT | CASSPSGTTMNTEAFF
TRBJ2-7 | TRBV5-6 | NA | NA | TGTGCCAGCAGCCGTAAATCCGCCGGGGCCTACGAGCAGTACTTC | CASSRKSAGAYEQYF
TRBJ1-1 | TRBV12-3/TRBV12-4 | NA | NA | TGTGCCAGCAAATCCCTGGAGGACACTGAAGCTTTCTTT | CASKSLEDTEAFF
TRBJ2-2 | TRBV9 | NA | few | TGTGCCAGCAGCGATGGTACGGGCACCGGGGAGCTGTTTTTT | CASSDGTGTGELFF
TRBJ2-7 | TRBV4-3 | NA | NA | TGCGCCAGCAGCCAACGAGACTTGGGAGACTACGAGCAGTACTTC | CASSQRDLGDYEQYF
TRBJ1-1 | TRBV4-1 | TRBD1 | NA | TGCGCCAGCAGCCAAGAATCATGGACAGGGGCGACGAACACTGAAGCTTTCTTT | CASSQESWTGATNTEAFF
TRBJ1-6 | TRBV5-8 | TRBD1 | many | TGTGCCAGCGACGCGACAGGGGGCTCTTCACCCCTCCACTTT | CASDATGGSSPLHF
TRBJ2-2 | TRBV5-1 | TRBD2 | many | TGCGCCAGCAGCTCGAGACTAGCCAACACCGGGGAGCTGTTTTTT | CASSSRLANTGELFF
TRBJ2-7 | TRBV20-1 | NA | few | TGCAGTGCCCCGGGACGGAATTCCTACGAGCAGTACTTC | CSAPGRNSYEQYF
TRBJ2-7 | TRBV15 | NA | many | TGTGCCACCAGCAGATCCTACGAGCAGTACTTC | CATSRSYEQYF
TRBJ2-7 | TRBV15 | TRBD1 | many | TGTGCCACCAGCACCCCCCGGGGACAGCCTTACGAGCAGTACTTC | CATSTPRGQPYEQYF
TRBJ2-5 | TRBV15 | TRBD2 | many | TGTGCCACCAGCAGACCTGGACTAGCGGGGGGGCAAGAGACCCAGTACTTC | CATSRPGLAGGQETQYF
TRBJ1-6 | TRBV7-9 | TRBD1 | NA | TGTGCCAGCAGCCCAGCTACGACAGGGAATACTTCACCCCTCCACTTT | CASSPATTGNTSPLHF
TRBJ1-1 | TRBV29-1 | NA | NA | TGCAGCTTGGGGGGTATGAACACTGAAGCTTTCTTT | CSLGGMNTEAFF